This T cell receptor beta chain derives from a study of PD-L1 blockade in urothelial cancer. Looking at the study overall: Median T cell yield per blood sample was about 150,000 cells.

The germline V and J ends were trimmed by 5 bases and 0 bases, with 14 bases remaining between them. This CDR3 has 16 residues. Germline V CDR1 and CDR2: LNHDA, SQIVND (reference sequence). Using immunoSEQ multiplex PCR, the repertoire was profiled, and TCRdb retains in-frame clones only, with some absent. The sample carries tens of thousands of clones, roughly nine tenths recorded once. Time point in this sample: peripheral blood 6 weeks after treatment start. Enrolled patients showed locally advanced or metastatic urothelial carcinoma. The sequence was collected from a man aged 70-80 years with urothelial cancer. Here the sequenced sample was PBMCs, taken around atezolizumab (anti-PD-L1) treatment. The chain carries TRBV19 and TRBJ1-5; possible D gene TRBD1, 5 bases. This chain's CDR3 is CASSPGVSRSNQPQHF. For the CDR3, the DNA is TGTGCCAGTAGTCCGGGGGTTAGCCGTAGCAATCAGCCCCAGCATTTT.